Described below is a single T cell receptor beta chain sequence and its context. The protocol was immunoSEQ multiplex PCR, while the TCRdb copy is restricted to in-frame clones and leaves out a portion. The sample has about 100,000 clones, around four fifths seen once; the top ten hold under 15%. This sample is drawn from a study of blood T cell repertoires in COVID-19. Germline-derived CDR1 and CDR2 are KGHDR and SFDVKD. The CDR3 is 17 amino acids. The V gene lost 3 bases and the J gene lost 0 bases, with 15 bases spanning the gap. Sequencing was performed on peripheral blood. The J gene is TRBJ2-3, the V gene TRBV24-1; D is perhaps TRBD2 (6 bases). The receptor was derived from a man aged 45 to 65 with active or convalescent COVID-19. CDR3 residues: CATSDTKVEGSTDTQYF. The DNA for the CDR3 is TGTGCCACCAGTGATACCAAGGTGGAGGGGAGCACAGATACGCAGTATTTT.